A single sample gave rise to the 9 T cell receptor beta chains below, sequenced in a study of spatial heterogeneity in lung cancer. One entry per CDR3 protein, called by TCRdb with MiXCR from the 5' RACE reads. The sample consists of tens of thousands of distinct CDR3 sequences, 12% of them appearing once. This sample's time point: sample taken at primary tumor resection. Whole RNA, which was extracted from tumor, nontumor lung tissue or frozen PBMC, was sequenced without any cell sorting. The sample in question was PBMCs, obtained at surgery. The receptors stem from a male donor with early-stage non-small cell lung cancer.

A few counts support this clonotype. The gene calls are TRBV28 and TRBJ2-3; D uncertain. Germline V gene sequence: CDR1 MDHEN, CDR2 SYDVKM. The length of the CDR3 is 13 residues. V was pared by 3 bases and J by 8 bases, with 12 bases between. The CDR3 sequence: CASSLINRGTQYF. Written as DNA, the CDR3 is TGTGCCAGCAGTTTGATAAATCGAGGTACGCAGTATTTT.

The chain couples TRBV7-2 to TRBJ1-2, with TRBD1 as a possible D gene (6 bases). The CDR3 loop spans 15 amino acids. CDR1 is SGHTA and CDR2 is FQGNSA in the germline V gene. Trimming left V 5 bases short and J 0 bases short, with 13 bases between. The DNA for the CDR3 is TGTGCCAGCAGCGCTACAGGGCCCCCTAACTATGGCTACACCTTC. It codes for CASSATGPPNYGYTF.

This clonotype was recorded many times. The chain couples TRBV2 to TRBJ1-2; D gene ambiguous. The CDR3 extends over 16 amino acids. Germline assignment: CDR1 SNHLY and CDR2 FYNNEI. With 0 bases removed from V and 3 bases from J, the gap between germline ends came to 14 bases. CDR3 in amino acids: CASSEARQSYYYGYTF. The CDR3 DNA reads as TGTGCCAGCAGTGAAGCTCGGCAGTCATACTACTATGGCTACACCTTC.

The chain recombines TRBV7-2 with TRBJ1-1, with 9 bases lining up with TRBD1. CDR1 SGHTA and CDR2 FQGNSA come from the germline V gene. This CDR3 contains 15 residues. With V trimmed by 4 bases and J by 1 base, 4 bases remained unmatched. For the CDR3, the DNA is TGTGCCAGCAGCTCACAGGGGGCGGCGAACACTGAAGCTTTCTTT. It is translated as CASSSQGAANTEAFF.

The V gene is TRBV28, the J gene TRBJ2-5; 10 positions match TRBD2. Per the germline V gene, CDR1 is MDHEN and CDR2 is SYDVKM. J was trimmed by 5 bases and V by 5 bases; bases with no gene match: 11. This CDR3 has 16 amino acids. This CDR3 reads CASSQQETSGFETQYF. CDR3 coding DNA: TGTGCCAGCAGTCAACAGGAGACTAGCGGGTTTGAGACCCAGTACTTC.

This clonotype was picked up a small number of times. This sequence joins TRBV7-3 and TRBJ1-6, with TRBD1 as a possible D gene (6 bases). CDR1 is SGHTA, CDR2 FQGTGA, per germline. This CDR3 has 12 residues. The V gene lost 8 bases and the J gene lost 9 bases, with 11 bases spanning the gap. This CDR3 is CASGTSGSPLHF. Written as DNA, the CDR3 is TGTGCCAGCGGGACATCGGGTTCACCCCTCCACTTT. The entire variable domain, with the rest obtained from reference TRBV7-3 and TRBJ1-6, is as follows: GAGVSQTPSNKVTEKGKYVELRCDPISGHTALYWYRQSLGQGPEFLIYFQGTGAADDSGLPNDRFFAVRPEGSVSTLKIQRTERGDSAVYLCASGTSGSPLHFGNGTRLTVT.

This clonotype was picked up a small number of times. The J gene is TRBJ2-2, the V gene TRBV11-1, with 8 nucleotides matching TRBD2. The CDR3 totals 14 residues. Germline V gene data show CDR1 as SGHAT and CDR2 as FQDESV (reference sequence). V shed 5 bases, J shed 6 bases, and the junction held 5 bases outside the gene matches. This CDR3 reads CASSPRRGAGELFF. The CDR3 DNA follows: TGTGCCAGCAGCCCCAGGCGGGGGGCCGGGGAGCTGTTTTTT. The full variable domain, completed using reference TRBV11-1 and TRBJ2-2, is EAEVAQSPRYKITEKSQAVAFWCDPISGHATLYWYRQILGQGPELLVQFQDESVVDDSQLPKDRFSAERLKGVDSTLKIQPAELGDSAMYLCASSPRRGAGELFFGEGSRLTVL.

The chain combines TRBV4-3 with TRBJ2-1; 8 bases are a match to TRBD1. Trimming removed 3 bases from V and 9 bases from J; junction bases left unmatched: 13. CDR3 length: 16 residues. The germline gives CDR1 LGHNA, CDR2 YSLEER. For the CDR3, the DNA is TGCGCCAGCAGCCAGAACACAGGGGGGAACGTTATTGAGCAGTTCTTC. Protein sequence: CASSQNTGGNVIEQFF.

This clonotype was seen more than once but under ten times. The J gene is TRBJ2-7, the V gene TRBV29-1, with 9 bases lining up with TRBD2. Per germline, CDR1 SQVTM and CDR2 ANQGSEA. This CDR3 has 13 amino acids. V dropped 4 bases and J dropped 2; count of bases not matched to a gene: 3. The CDR3 here is CSVGLAGTYEQYF. The CDR3 coding sequence is TGCAGCGTTGGGCTAGCGGGAACCTACGAGCAGTACTTC.